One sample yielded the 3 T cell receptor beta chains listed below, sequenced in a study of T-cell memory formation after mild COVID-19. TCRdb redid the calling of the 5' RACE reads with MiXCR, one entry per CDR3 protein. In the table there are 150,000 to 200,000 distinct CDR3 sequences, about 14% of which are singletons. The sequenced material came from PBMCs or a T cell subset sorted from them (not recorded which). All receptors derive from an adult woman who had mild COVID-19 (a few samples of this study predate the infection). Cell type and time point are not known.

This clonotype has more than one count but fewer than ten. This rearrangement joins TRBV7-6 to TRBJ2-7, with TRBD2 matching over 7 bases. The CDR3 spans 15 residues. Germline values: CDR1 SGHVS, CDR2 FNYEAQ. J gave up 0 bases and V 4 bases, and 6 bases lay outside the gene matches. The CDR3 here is CASSYGGTVSYEQYF. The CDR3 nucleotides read TGTGCCAGCAGCTACGGGGGGACCGTCTCCTACGAGCAGTACTTC.

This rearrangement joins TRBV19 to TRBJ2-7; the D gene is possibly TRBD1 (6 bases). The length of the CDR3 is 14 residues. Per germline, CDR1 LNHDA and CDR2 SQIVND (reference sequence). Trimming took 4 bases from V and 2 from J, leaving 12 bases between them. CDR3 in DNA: TGTGCCAGTAGTACGCAACAGGGTACCTACGAGCAGTACTTC. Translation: CASSTQQGTYEQYF. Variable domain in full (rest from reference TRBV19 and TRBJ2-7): DGGITQSPKYLFRKEGQNVTLSCEQNLNHDAMYWYRQDPGQGLRLIYYSQIVNDFQKGDIAEGYSVSREKKESFPLTVTSAQKNPTAFYLCASSTQQGTYEQYFGPGTRLTVT.

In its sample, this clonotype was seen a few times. The CDR3 nucleotides are TGCGCCAGCAGCCAAGACCCCTCTAGCGGGACTAACAATGAGCAGTTCTTC. Translated: CASSQDPSSGTNNEQFF. The J gene is TRBJ2-1, the V gene TRBV4-3; 9 nucleotides align to TRBD2. Germline CDR1 LGHNA, CDR2 YSLEER. CDR3 length: 17 amino acids. The trim removed 0 bases at V and 5 bases at J, leaving 8 bases unmatched.